Listed below are T cell receptor beta chains from one sample, sequenced in a study of beta chain features in type 1 diabetes. Some clones are missing from TCRdb's copy, which holds only in-frame ones; the method was immunoSEQ multiplex PCR. This table has fewer than 350,000 clones, 15% appearing once. Specimen: naive CD4+ T cells from blood. These receptors came from a man younger than 35 with type 1 diabetes. Both conserved end residues are trimmed from each CDR3. The order of the fields is V gene, CDR3 length, D gene, J gene, CDR3 protein. A D gene is named only where the DNA matches it firmly.

V gene: TRBV30; CDR3 length: 10; D gene: -; J gene: TRBJ2-7; CDR3 protein: AWSVTFREQY
V gene: TRBV7-9; CDR3 length: 12; D gene: -; J gene: TRBJ2-1; CDR3 protein: ASSLLPGDNEQF
V gene: TRBV30; CDR3 length: 15; D gene: TRBD1; J gene: TRBJ2-2; CDR3 protein: AWSSRHRTGATGELF
V gene: TRBV18; CDR3 length: 13; D gene: TRBD1; J gene: TRBJ1-1; CDR3 protein: ASSPTTGGRTEAF
V gene: TRBV19; CDR3 length: 13; D gene: -; J gene: TRBJ1-5; CDR3 protein: ASSIGVGGNQPQH
V gene: TRBV19; CDR3 length: 11; D gene: -; J gene: TRBJ2-7; CDR3 protein: ASTPPDSYEQY
V gene: TRBV4-1; CDR3 length: 12; D gene: -; J gene: TRBJ2-3; CDR3 protein: ASSQDSRGDTQY
V gene: TRBV30; CDR3 length: 12; D gene: -; J gene: TRBJ1-1; CDR3 protein: AWSGGETGKRAF
V gene: TRBV5-6; CDR3 length: 10; D gene: -; J gene: TRBJ1-1; CDR3 protein: ASSLWREEAF
V gene: TRBV29-1; CDR3 length: 14; D gene: -; J gene: TRBJ1-2; CDR3 protein: SVVLRDGTHNYGYT
V gene: TRBV5-6; CDR3 length: 13; D gene: -; J gene: TRBJ2-5; CDR3 protein: ASSFAGALEETQY
V gene: TRBV7-8; CDR3 length: 13; D gene: TRBD1; J gene: TRBJ2-1; CDR3 protein: ASSLLDRDKNEQF
V gene: TRBV6-5; CDR3 length: 13; D gene: TRBD1; J gene: TRBJ2-7; CDR3 protein: ASSYRGGQYYEQY
V gene: TRBV7-9; CDR3 length: 13; D gene: TRBD2; J gene: TRBJ2-1; CDR3 protein: ASSLASGARNEQF
V gene: TRBV9; CDR3 length: 14; D gene: TRBD1; J gene: TRBJ2-1; CDR3 protein: ASSVGTGGAYVEQF
V gene: TRBV4-3; CDR3 length: 14; D gene: -; J gene: TRBJ1-2; CDR3 protein: ASSQVYRDTPYGYT
V gene: TRBV7-8; CDR3 length: 14; D gene: -; J gene: TRBJ1-2; CDR3 protein: ASSLAGQAAHYGYT
V gene: TRBV6-5; CDR3 length: 14; D gene: -; J gene: TRBJ2-3; CDR3 protein: ASSYGGGDHTDTQY
V gene: TRBV28; CDR3 length: 10; D gene: -; J gene: TRBJ2-7; CDR3 protein: ASMEGPRRQY
V gene: TRBV10-2; CDR3 length: 10; D gene: -; J gene: TRBJ1-2; CDR3 protein: ASRGSPYGYT
V gene: TRBV15; CDR3 length: 12; D gene: -; J gene: TRBJ2-3; CDR3 protein: ATSRAGTADTQY
V gene: TRBV28; CDR3 length: 10; D gene: -; J gene: TRBJ2-7; CDR3 protein: ASSLRRSEQY
V gene: TRBV18; CDR3 length: 14; D gene: -; J gene: TRBJ2-7; CDR3 protein: ASSPSGSRIPYEQY
V gene: TRBV9; CDR3 length: 12; D gene: -; J gene: TRBJ2-5; CDR3 protein: ASSVGGLMETQY
V gene: TRBV7-2; CDR3 length: 11; D gene: -; J gene: TRBJ2-5; CDR3 protein: ASSSLPQETQY
V gene: TRBV9; CDR3 length: 13; D gene: -; J gene: TRBJ2-5; CDR3 protein: ASSVTPREQETQY
V gene: TRBV4-1; CDR3 length: 14; D gene: -; J gene: TRBJ2-3; CDR3 protein: ASSQGILGSADTQY
V gene: TRBV5-1; CDR3 length: 11; D gene: -; J gene: TRBJ2-7; CDR3 protein: ASSFGRDYEQY
V gene: TRBV18; CDR3 length: 12; D gene: -; J gene: TRBJ1-2; CDR3 protein: ASSPFKVLDGYT
V gene: TRBV30; CDR3 length: 11; D gene: TRBD1; J gene: TRBJ1-2; CDR3 protein: AWRRTGTYGYT
V gene: TRBV2; CDR3 length: 8; D gene: -; J gene: TRBJ1-2; CDR3 protein: AGAGNGYT
V gene: TRBV2; CDR3 length: 13; D gene: -; J gene: TRBJ2-2; CDR3 protein: ASSEHGGNTGELF
V gene: TRBV29-1; CDR3 length: 11; D gene: -; J gene: TRBJ1-1; CDR3 protein: SVGGLMNTEAF
V gene: TRBV4-3; CDR3 length: 11; D gene: -; J gene: TRBJ1-6; CDR3 protein: ASSHGYNSPLH
V gene: TRBV28; CDR3 length: 13; D gene: -; J gene: TRBJ1-2; CDR3 protein: ASSPGARQNYGYT
V gene: TRBV6-5; CDR3 length: 11; D gene: -; J gene: TRBJ2-7; CDR3 protein: ASRARTSYEQY
V gene: TRBV9; CDR3 length: 13; D gene: TRBD2; J gene: TRBJ2-2; CDR3 protein: ASSARGTRAGELF
V gene: TRBV21-1; CDR3 length: 16; D gene: -; J gene: TRBJ2-3; CDR3 protein: ASNRGKLLAGGRDTQY
V gene: TRBV29-1; CDR3 length: 10; D gene: -; J gene: TRBJ2-5; CDR3 protein: SVDRGQETQY
V gene: TRBV6-1; CDR3 length: 13; D gene: -; J gene: TRBJ1-1; CDR3 protein: ASSVTGRVNTEAF
V gene: TRBV9; CDR3 length: 13; D gene: TRBD2; J gene: TRBJ2-3; CDR3 protein: ASSVASGGADTQY
V gene: TRBV7-8; CDR3 length: 12; D gene: -; J gene: TRBJ1-3; CDR3 protein: ASSEGSSGNTIY
V gene: TRBV5-6; CDR3 length: 14; D gene: TRBD1; J gene: TRBJ1-2; CDR3 protein: ASSLRTGRSYYGYT
V gene: TRBV11-2; CDR3 length: 13; D gene: -; J gene: TRBJ1-5; CDR3 protein: ASSLGDYSNQPQH
V gene: TRBV30; CDR3 length: 13; D gene: TRBD1; J gene: TRBJ2-5; CDR3 protein: AWNRQGAIGETQY
V gene: TRBV28; CDR3 length: 14; D gene: TRBD1; J gene: TRBJ2-6; CDR3 protein: ASSLPGGTGANVLT
V gene: TRBV7-2; CDR3 length: 12; D gene: -; J gene: TRBJ1-6; CDR3 protein: ASSPDRLDSPLH
V gene: TRBV5-6; CDR3 length: 15; D gene: TRBD1; J gene: TRBJ1-5; CDR3 protein: ASSLGGQGANNQPQH
V gene: TRBV5-1; CDR3 length: 12; D gene: -; J gene: TRBJ1-1; CDR3 protein: ASSLLAGNTEAF
V gene: TRBV30; CDR3 length: 12; D gene: TRBD1; J gene: TRBJ2-3; CDR3 protein: AWRGQGAGSTQY